This T cell receptor (beta chain) was retrieved from a study of shared clonotypes between healthy human individuals. General study points: A handful of donors had 5% to 6.5% of their naive CD4 clonotypes in common.

This clone was counted once. As yet, its antigen is unknown. From germline, CDR1 is SNHLY and CDR2 FYNNEI. The CDR3 has 12 residues. Trimming cost V 6 bases and J 5 bases, with 10 bases left between them. Clones were sequenced by immunoSEQ multiplex PCR, and TCRdb holds only the in-frame ones, with some missing. The sample lists roughly 700,000 clones; around 67% were seen once. Donors had no recently reported acute infections or vaccinations and were HIV-negative. Those who donated, Caucasian adults without exception, all lived in Nashville, Tennessee. The sequence was obtained from a woman aged 25 to 45 in good health. The genes are TRBV2 and TRBJ1-2; D ambiguous. Sequencing was performed on memory CD4+ T cells sorted from blood. Documented subset: CD45RA-negative fraction. The CDR3 loop is CASRFREYGYTF. The CDR3 nucleotides read TGTGCCAGCAGATTCCGAGAGTATGGCTACACCTTC.